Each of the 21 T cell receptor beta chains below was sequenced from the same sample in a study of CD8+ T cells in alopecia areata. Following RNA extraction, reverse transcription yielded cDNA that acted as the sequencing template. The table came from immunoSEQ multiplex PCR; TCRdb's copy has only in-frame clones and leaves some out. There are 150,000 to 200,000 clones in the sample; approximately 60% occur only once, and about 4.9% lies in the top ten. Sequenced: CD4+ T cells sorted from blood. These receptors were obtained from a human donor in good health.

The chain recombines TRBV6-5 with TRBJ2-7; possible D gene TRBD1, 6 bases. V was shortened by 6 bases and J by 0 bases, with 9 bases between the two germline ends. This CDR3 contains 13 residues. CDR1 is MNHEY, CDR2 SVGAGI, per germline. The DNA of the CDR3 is TGTGCCAGCAGCGACAGGAGCTCCTACGAGCAGTACTTC. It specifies CASSDRSSYEQYF.

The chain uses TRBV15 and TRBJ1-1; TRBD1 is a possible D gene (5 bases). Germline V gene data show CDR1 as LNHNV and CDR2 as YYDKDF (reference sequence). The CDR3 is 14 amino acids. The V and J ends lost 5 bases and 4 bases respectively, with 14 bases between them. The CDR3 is CATSRRDVGTEAFF. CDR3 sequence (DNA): TGTGCCACCAGCCGCAGGGATGTTGGCACTGAAGCTTTCTTT.

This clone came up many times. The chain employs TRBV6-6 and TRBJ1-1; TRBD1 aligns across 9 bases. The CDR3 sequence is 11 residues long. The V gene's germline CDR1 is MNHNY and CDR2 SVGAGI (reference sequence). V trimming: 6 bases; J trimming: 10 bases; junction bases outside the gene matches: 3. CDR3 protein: CASRSQGAAFF. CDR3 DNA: TGTGCCAGCAGATCACAGGGGGCAGCTTTCTTT.

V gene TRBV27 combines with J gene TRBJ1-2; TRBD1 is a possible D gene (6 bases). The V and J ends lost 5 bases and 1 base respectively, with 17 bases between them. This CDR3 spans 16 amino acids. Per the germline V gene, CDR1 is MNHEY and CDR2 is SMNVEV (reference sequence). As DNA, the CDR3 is TGTGCCAGCAGTCCAACCGGGACACAAAGTAACTATGGCTACACCTTC. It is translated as CASSPTGTQSNYGYTF.

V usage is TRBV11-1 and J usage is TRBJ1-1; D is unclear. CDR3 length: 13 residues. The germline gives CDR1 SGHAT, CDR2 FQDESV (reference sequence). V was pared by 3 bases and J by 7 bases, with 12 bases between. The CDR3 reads CASSFEQLREAFF. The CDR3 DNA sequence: TGTGCCAGCAGCTTTGAACAGCTCCGTGAAGCTTTCTTT.

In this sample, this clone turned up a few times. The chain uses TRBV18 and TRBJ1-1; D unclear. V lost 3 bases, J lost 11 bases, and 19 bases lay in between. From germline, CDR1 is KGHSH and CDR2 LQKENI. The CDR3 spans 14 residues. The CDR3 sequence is CASSPNRGDPNAFF. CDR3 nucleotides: TGTGCCAGCTCACCGAATCGTGGAGACCCCAACGCTTTCTTT. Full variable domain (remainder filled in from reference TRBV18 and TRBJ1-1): NAGVMQNPRHLVRRRGQEARLRCSPMKGHSHVYWYRQLPEEGLKFMVYLQKENIIDESGMPKERFSAEFPKEGPSILRIQQVVRGDSAAYFCASSPNRGDPNAFFGQGTRLTVV.

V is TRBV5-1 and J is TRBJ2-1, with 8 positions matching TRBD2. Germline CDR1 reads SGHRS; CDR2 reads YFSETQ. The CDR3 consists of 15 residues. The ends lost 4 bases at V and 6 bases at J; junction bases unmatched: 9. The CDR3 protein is CASSPTGRGPNEQFF. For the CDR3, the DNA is TGCGCCAGCAGCCCCACCGGGAGGGGACCCAATGAGCAGTTCTTC.

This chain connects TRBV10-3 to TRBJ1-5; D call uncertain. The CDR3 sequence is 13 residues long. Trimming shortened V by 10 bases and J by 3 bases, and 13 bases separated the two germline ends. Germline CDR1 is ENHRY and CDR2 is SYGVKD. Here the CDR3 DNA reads TGTGCCACCGCCGCAGGTGACAATCAGCCCCAGCATTTT. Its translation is CATAAGDNQPQHF.

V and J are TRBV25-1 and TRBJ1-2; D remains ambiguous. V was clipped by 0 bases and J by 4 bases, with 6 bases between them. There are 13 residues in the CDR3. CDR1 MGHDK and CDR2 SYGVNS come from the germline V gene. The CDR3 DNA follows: TGTGCCAGCAGTGAATACAAAGGCTATGGCTACACCTTC. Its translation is CASSEYKGYGYTF.

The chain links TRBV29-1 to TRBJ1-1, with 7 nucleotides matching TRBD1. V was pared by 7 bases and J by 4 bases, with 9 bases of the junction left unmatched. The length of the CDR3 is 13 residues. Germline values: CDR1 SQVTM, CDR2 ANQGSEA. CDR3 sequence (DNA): TGCAGCGGATCAGACAGGGTGGCCACTGAAGCTTTCTTT. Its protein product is CSGSDRVATEAFF. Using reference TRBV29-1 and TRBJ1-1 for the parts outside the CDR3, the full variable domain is SAVISQKPSRDICQRGTSLTIQCQVDSQVTMMFWYRQQPGQSLTLIATANQGSEATYESGFVIDKFPISRPNLTFSTLTVSNMSPEDSSIYLCSGSDRVATEAFFGQGTRLTVV.

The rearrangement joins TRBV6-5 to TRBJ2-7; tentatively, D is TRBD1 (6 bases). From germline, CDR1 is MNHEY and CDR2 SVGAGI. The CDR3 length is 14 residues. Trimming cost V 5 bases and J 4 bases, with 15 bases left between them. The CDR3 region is CASSKQGTRYEQYF. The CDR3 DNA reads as TGTGCCAGCAGTAAACAGGGTACTCGATACGAGCAGTACTTC.

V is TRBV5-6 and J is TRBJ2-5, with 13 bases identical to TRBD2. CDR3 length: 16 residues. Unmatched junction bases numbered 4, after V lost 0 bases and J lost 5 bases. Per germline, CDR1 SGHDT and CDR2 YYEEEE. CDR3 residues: CASSLAGTSGKETQYF. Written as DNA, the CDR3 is TGTGCCAGCAGCTTGGCCGGGACTAGCGGGAAGGAGACCCAGTACTTC.

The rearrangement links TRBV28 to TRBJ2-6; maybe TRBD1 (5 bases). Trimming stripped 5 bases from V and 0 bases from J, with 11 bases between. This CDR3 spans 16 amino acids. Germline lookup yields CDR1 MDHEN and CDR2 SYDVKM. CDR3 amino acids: CASSKRTSSGANVLTF. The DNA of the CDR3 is TGTGCCAGCAGTAAAAGGACAAGCTCTGGGGCCAACGTCCTGACTTTC.

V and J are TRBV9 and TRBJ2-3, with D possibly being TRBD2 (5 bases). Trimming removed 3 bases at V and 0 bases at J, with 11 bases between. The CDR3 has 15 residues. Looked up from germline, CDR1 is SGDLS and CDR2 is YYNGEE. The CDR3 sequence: CASSASPASTDTQYF. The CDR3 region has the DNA TGTGCCAGCAGCGCTAGCCCTGCTAGCACAGATACGCAGTATTTT.

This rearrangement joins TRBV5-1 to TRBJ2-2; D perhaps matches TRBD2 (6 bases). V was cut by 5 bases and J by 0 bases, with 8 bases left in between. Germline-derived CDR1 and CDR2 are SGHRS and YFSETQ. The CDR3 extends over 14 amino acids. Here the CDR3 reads CASRRETNTGELFF. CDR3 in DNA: TGCGCCAGCAGACGGGAGACGAACACCGGGGAGCTGTTTTTT.

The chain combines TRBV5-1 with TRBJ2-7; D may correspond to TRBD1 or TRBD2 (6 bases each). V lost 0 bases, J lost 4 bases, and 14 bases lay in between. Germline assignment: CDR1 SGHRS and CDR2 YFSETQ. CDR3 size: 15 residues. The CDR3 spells CASSLAPGAVYEQYF. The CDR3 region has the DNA TGCGCCAGCAGCTTGGCCCCGGGGGCCGTGTACGAGCAGTACTTC.

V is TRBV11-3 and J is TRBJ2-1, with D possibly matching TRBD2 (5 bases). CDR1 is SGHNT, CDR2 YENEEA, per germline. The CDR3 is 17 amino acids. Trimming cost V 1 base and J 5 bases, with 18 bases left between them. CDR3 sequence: CASSLGGLAPVDNEQFF. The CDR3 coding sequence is TGTGCCAGCAGCTTAGGGGGTCTAGCTCCGGTGGACAATGAGCAGTTCTTC.

CDR3: CSVEALPPEAFF. The DNA of the CDR3 is TGCAGCGTTGAGGCGCTCCCCCCTGAAGCTTTCTTT. This chain connects TRBV29-1 to TRBJ1-1; D gene unclear. Germline-derived CDR1 and CDR2 are SQVTM and ANQGSEA. With 3 bases removed from V and 6 bases from J, the gap between germline ends came to 11 bases. The CDR3 has 12 amino acids. The complete variable domain, with remaining parts taken from reference TRBV29-1 and TRBJ1-1, reads SAVISQKPSRDICQRGTSLTIQCQVDSQVTMMFWYRQQPGQSLTLIATANQGSEATYESGFVIDKFPISRPNLTFSTLTVSNMSPEDSSIYLCSVEALPPEAFFGQGTRLTVV.

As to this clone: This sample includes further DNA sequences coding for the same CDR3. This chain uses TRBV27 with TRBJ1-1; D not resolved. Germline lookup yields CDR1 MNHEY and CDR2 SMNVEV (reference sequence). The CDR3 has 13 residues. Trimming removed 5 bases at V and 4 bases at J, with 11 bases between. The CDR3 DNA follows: TGTGCCAGCAGTCAGCAAGCTAGCACTGAAGCTTTCTTT. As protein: CASSQQASTEAFF.

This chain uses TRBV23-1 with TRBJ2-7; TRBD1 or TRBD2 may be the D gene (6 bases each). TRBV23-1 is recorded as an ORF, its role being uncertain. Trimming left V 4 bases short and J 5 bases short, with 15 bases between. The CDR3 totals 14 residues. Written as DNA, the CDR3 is TGCGCCAGCAGTCCAGAAACGGAGGGGGACGAGCAGTACTTC. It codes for CASSPETEGDEQYF.

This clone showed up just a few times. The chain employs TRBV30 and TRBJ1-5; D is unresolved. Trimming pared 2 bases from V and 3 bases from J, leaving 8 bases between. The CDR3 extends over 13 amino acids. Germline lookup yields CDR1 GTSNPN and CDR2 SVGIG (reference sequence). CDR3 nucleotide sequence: TGTGCCTGGAGTCGAAAGCCCAATCAGCCCCAGCATTTT. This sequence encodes CAWSRKPNQPQHF.